The 3 T cell receptor beta chains below all came from one sample that was sequenced in a study of PD-L1 blockade in urothelial cancer. The data were produced by immunoSEQ multiplex PCR, yet TCRdb's version contains in-frame clones alone and is incomplete. The repertoire holds fewer than 45,000 clones, with around 82% as singletons. Sequenced here: PBMCs, sampled around atezolizumab (anti-PD-L1) treatment. These receptors came from a man aged 65 to 79 with urothelial cancer.

This clone was recorded once. The gene calls are TRBV28 and TRBJ2-3; D call uncertain. Per germline, CDR1 MDHEN and CDR2 SYDVKM. The CDR3 totals 13 residues. The V gene lost 3 bases and the J gene lost 8 bases, with 12 bases spanning the gap. DNA of the CDR3: TGTGCCAGCAGTTTCCCCACTACCGGTACGCAGTATTTT. Translated: CASSFPTTGTQYF.

The chain recombines TRBV7-2 with TRBJ2-1; D is ambiguous. The CDR3 covers 12 residues. In germline, CDR1 is SGHTA, CDR2 FQGNSA. With 4 bases removed from V and 8 bases from J, the gap between germline ends came to 9 bases. The CDR3 DNA reads TGTGCCAGCAGCTCTCAAAAGCATGAGCAGTTCTTC. This translates into CASSSQKHEQFF.

The chain uses TRBV20-1 and TRBJ2-7; D might be TRBD2 (5 bases). V lost 3 bases, J lost 4 bases, and 7 bases lay in between. CDR1 is DFQATT, CDR2 SNEGSKA, per germline (reference sequence). The CDR3 totals 11 residues. CDR3 region: CSARREYEQYF. The CDR3, as DNA: TGCAGTGCTAGGAGGGAATACGAGCAGTACTTC.